What follows is one T cell receptor beta chain and its context. The data are from a study of blood T cell repertoires in COVID-19. Turning to the study itself: Acute and convalescent COVID-19 samples came from the United States, Italy and Spain. The cDNA or gDNA used as material had been derived from T cells, B-cell-depleted T cells, or PBMCs.

Germline assignment: CDR1 SQVTM and CDR2 ANQGSEA. The CDR3 is 13 residues long. V dropped 4 bases and J dropped 8 bases, with 15 bases sitting between them. Per the original methods: Amplifying reference gene primers gave estimates of nucleated cell counts. Sequencing used immunoSEQ multiplex PCR; TCRdb keeps in-frame clones, though not all of them. Clone size and the V and J calls come from that table; the DNA yielded D and trimming. The sample holds about 170,000 clones, 88% seen once. The chain uses TRBV29-1 and TRBJ2-1; the D gene is possibly TRBD2 (5 bases). Sequenced material: peripheral blood. This receptor was obtained from a man between 60 and 75 years old with acute or convalescent COVID-19. CDR3: CSVASGSFDEQFF. DNA of the CDR3: TGCAGCGTTGCCAGCGGCTCCTTTGATGAGCAGTTCTTC.